The 30 T cell receptor beta chains in this list originate from one sample, sequenced in a study of blood T cell repertoires in COVID-19. The data were produced by immunoSEQ multiplex PCR, yet TCRdb's version contains in-frame clones alone and is incomplete. Here the sample spans roughly 340,000 clones, more than 80% being singletons. The sequenced sample was peripheral blood. These receptors originate from a woman aged 30 to 39 with COVID-19, enrolled during active disease.

The genes are TRBV24-1 and TRBJ2-3; TRBD2 matches 8 bases. CDR1 is KGHDR and CDR2 is SFDVKD in the germline V gene. Losses at the gene ends were 11 bases for V and 1 base for J; bases not matched to a gene: 4. The CDR3 covers 13 residues. CDR3 sequence reads: CAIGGGRTDTQYF. As DNA, the CDR3 is TGTGCCATCGGGGGGGGGCGCACAGATACGCAGTATTTT.

This clone showed up just once. V and J are TRBV6-2 or TRBV6-3 and TRBJ2-1; 12 nucleotides align to TRBD2. Germline V lookup: CDR1 MNHEY, CDR2 SVGEGT. The junction had 6 bases not matched to a gene; V was cut back by 5 bases and J by 7 bases. The CDR3 covers 15 residues. The CDR3 region has the DNA TGTGCCAGCAGTGTACTAGCGGGAGGTAGGAATGAGCAGTTCTTC. Protein sequence: CASSVLAGGRNEQFF.

The V call is TRBV7-9, the J call TRBJ2-2; no clear D gene. The CDR3 has 14 residues. The V gene's germline CDR1 is SEHNR and CDR2 FQNEAQ (reference sequence). V dropped 0 bases and J dropped 6 bases, with 8 bases sitting between them. DNA of the CDR3: TGTGCCAGCAGCTTAGCGCCGGGTCCCGGGGAGCTGTTTTTT. Translated, it gives CASSLAPGPGELFF.

With respect to this clone: At one of its ends the junction is not consistent with the germline gene, which may arise from a read error. This rearrangement joins TRBV7-7 to TRBJ2-5; 8 bases fit TRBD2. The CDR3 runs to 15 residues. Germline values: CDR1 SSHAT, CDR2 FNYEAQ (reference sequence). In DNA, the CDR3 is TGTGCTAGCAGCTTAGAACCAGCGGGGGTTGAGACCCAGTACTTC. Protein sequence: CASSLEPAGVETQYF.

V and J are TRBV7-9 and TRBJ1-1; D is ambiguous. Per the germline V gene, CDR1 is SEHNR and CDR2 is FQNEAQ (reference sequence). CDR3 length: 18 amino acids. The V end was cut by 5 bases, the J end by 4 bases, with 26 bases between. CDR3: CASSLPVRHEGIGTEAFF. As DNA, the CDR3 is TGTGCCAGCAGCCTTCCGGTCCGGCACGAGGGAATAGGCACTGAAGCTTTCTTT.

CDR3 region: CAITQGMGSTDTQYF. CDR3 sequence (DNA): TGTGCCATCACCCAGGGGATGGGGAGCACAGATACGCAGTATTTT. The chain uses TRBV10-3 and TRBJ2-3; D might be TRBD1 (6 bases). This CDR3 comprises 15 residues. V lost 7 bases to trimming and J lost 0 bases, with 14 bases between them. Germline-derived CDR1 and CDR2 are ENHRY and SYGVKD.

This chain connects TRBV29-1 to TRBJ1-1; 7 nucleotides align to TRBD1. Germline CDR1 and CDR2: SQVTM and ANQGSEA. V gave up 2 bases and J gave up 2 bases; unmatched junction bases: 2. The CDR3 totals 13 residues. CDR3 DNA sequence: TGCAGCGTTGAACGAGGGGGCAACACTGAAGCTTTCTTT. Translation gives CSVERGGNTEAFF.

The V call is TRBV7-9, the J call TRBJ2-5, with TRBD1 as a possible D gene (6 bases). V lost 5 bases, J lost 9 bases, and 22 bases lay in between. The CDR3 totals 15 residues. Germline assignment: CDR1 SEHNR and CDR2 FQNEAQ (reference sequence). The CDR3: CASSTPDSPRPAQYF. In DNA, the CDR3 is TGTGCCAGCAGCACGCCGGACAGTCCAAGACCGGCCCAGTACTTC.

Notes on this clone: Other DNA sequences in this sample translate to the same CDR3. V and J are TRBV11-3 and TRBJ2-5, with D tentatively TRBD1 (6 bases). Trimming removed 0 bases from V and 5 bases from J, with 7 bases in between. Germline V CDR1 and CDR2: SGHNT, YENEEA. The CDR3 runs 13 residues. The CDR3 DNA follows: TGTGCCAGCAGCTTAGATGGGGGCGAGACCCAGTACTTC. This encodes CASSLDGGETQYF.

The J gene is TRBJ2-2, the V gene TRBV21-1; the D call of TRBD2 is as the table states it, not checked on the DNA. TRBV21-1 is a known pseudogene. There are 16 residues in the CDR3. CDR3: CASSKGERVNTGELFF. DNA of the CDR3: TGTGCCAGCAGCAAAGGGGAGCGGGTTAACACCGGGGAGCTGTTTTTT.

This rearrangement joins TRBV15 to TRBJ2-2, with D possibly TRBD1 on 6 matching bases. The length of the CDR3 is 16 residues. Trimming cost V 0 bases and J 0 bases, with 8 bases left between them. The germline V gene has CDR1 LNHNV and CDR2 YYDKDF (reference sequence). The CDR3 DNA reads TGTGCCACCAGCAGAGAGCGACAGGCGAACACCGGGGAGCTGTTTTTT. Amino acid sequence: CATSRERQANTGELFF.

The chain couples TRBV7-2 to TRBJ1-2, with D uncertain. Deletions cut 5 bases from V and 0 bases from J, with 13 bases between. In germline, CDR1 is SGHTA, CDR2 FQGNSA. The CDR3 loop spans 15 amino acids. The CDR3 here is CASSLTLGTNYGYTF. DNA of the CDR3: TGTGCCAGCAGCCTAACTCTCGGGACTAACTATGGCTACACCTTC.

V usage is TRBV7-9 and J usage is TRBJ1-2; D is unclear. Deletions cut 4 bases from V and 4 bases from J, with 16 bases between. The CDR3 covers 15 residues. CDR1 is SEHNR, CDR2 FQNEAQ, per germline (reference sequence). Written as DNA, the CDR3 is TGTGCCAGCAGCTCACAGAGGGCGTTGACCTATGGCTACACCTTC. It specifies CASSSQRALTYGYTF.

The chain uses TRBV12-3 or TRBV12-4 and TRBJ1-2; TRBD1 aligns across 7 bases. With 5 bases clipped from V and 7 bases from J, the junction kept 4 bases outside the gene matches. This CDR3 has 12 residues. CDR3 sequence reads: CASSLGTAGYTF. In DNA form, the CDR3 reads TGTGCCAGCAGTCTTGGGACAGCTGGCTACACCTTC.

This CDR3 is CASSLVEGQPMNTEAFF. CDR3 nucleotide sequence: TGTGCCAGCTCTCTTGTGGAAGGACAGCCAATGAACACTGAAGCTTTCTTT. The chain carries TRBV18 and TRBJ1-1, with D maybe TRBD1 (6 bases). The ends were cut back, 6 bases at V and 0 bases at J, with 20 bases in the middle. Germline CDR1 reads KGHSH; CDR2 reads LQKENI. The CDR3 totals 17 residues.

This sequence joins TRBV4-2 and TRBJ1-2; TRBD1 aligns across 8 bases. V lost 5 bases to trimming and J lost 6 bases; unmatched junction nucleotides: 8. Germline V gene sequence: CDR1 LGHNA, CDR2 YNFKEQ. The CDR3 extends over 14 amino acids. The CDR3 sequence: CASSNSDRGDGYTF. The CDR3 DNA is TGTGCCAGCAGCAATTCCGACAGGGGAGATGGCTACACCTTC.

This chain uses TRBV28 with TRBJ2-6, with 7 bases fitting TRBD2. The CDR3 is 17 amino acids. J lost 0 bases, V lost 7 bases, and 9 bases had no gene match. CDR1 and CDR2 (germline): MDHEN, SYDVKM. The CDR3 DNA sequence: TGTGCCAGCATCTCAGCGGGGATTGACTCTGGGGCCAACGTCCTGACTTTC. This encodes CASISAGIDSGANVLTF. The entire variable domain, with the rest obtained from reference TRBV28 and TRBJ2-6, is as follows: DVKVTQSSRYLVKRTGEKVFLECVQDMDHENMFWYRQDPGLGLRLIYFSYDVKMKEKGDIPEGYSVSREKKERFSLILESASTNQTSMYLCASISAGIDSGANVLTFGAGSRLTVL.

The CDR3 DNA sequence: TGTGCCAGCAGAGACAGGGGCTCGAGTGGGGCCAACGTCCTGACTTTC. Its translation: CASRDRGSSGANVLTF. The chain couples TRBV25-1 to TRBJ2-6; 8 nucleotides line up with TRBD1. This CDR3 has 16 amino acids. After removal of 6 bases from V and 3 bases from J, the junction contained 7 bases not matched to a gene. Germline V gives CDR1 MGHDK, CDR2 SYGVNS.

This CDR3 reads CASSYGKETQYF. As DNA, the CDR3 is TGTGCCAGCAGCTACGGGAAGGAGACCCAGTACTTC. The chain has TRBV2 and TRBJ2-5; possibly TRBD2 for D (5 bases). Trimming left V 6 bases short and J 5 bases short, with 10 bases between. Germline V gene data show CDR1 as SNHLY and CDR2 as FYNNEI. The CDR3 contains 12 residues.

The chain recombines TRBV18 with TRBJ2-1; TRBD2 might be the D (6 bases). Germline V CDR1 and CDR2: KGHSH, LQKENI. V lost 3 bases, J lost 0 bases, and 15 bases lay in between. This CDR3 region has 17 residues. The DNA of the CDR3 is TGTGCCAGCTCACCCACATGGGAGGACCCCTCCTACAATGAGCAGTTCTTC. As protein: CASSPTWEDPSYNEQFF.

J is TRBJ2-2 and V is TRBV6-4; D gene ambiguous. The CDR3 contains 13 residues. The germline V and J ends were trimmed by 8 bases and 5 bases, with 12 bases remaining between them. CDR1 and CDR2 from the germline V gene are MRHNA and SNTAGT. For the CDR3, the DNA is TGTGCCAGCCGTCTAGTTGAAACCGGGGAGCTGTTTTTT. Protein sequence: CASRLVETGELFF.

This sequence joins TRBV6-2 or TRBV6-3 and TRBJ2-7, with 9 bases that match TRBD1. Trimming took 4 bases from V and 5 from J; bases not matched to a gene: 12. Per the germline V gene, CDR1 is MNHEY and CDR2 is SVGEGT. The CDR3 is made up of 16 amino acids. The CDR3 nucleotides are TGTGCCAGCAGTTCACCTCCGGGACAGGGTCGTGACGAGCAGTACTTC. Its protein is CASSSPPGQGRDEQYF.

V is TRBV6-6 and J is TRBJ2-5, with TRBD1 matching 9 bases. Germline assignment: CDR1 MNHNY and CDR2 SVGAGI (reference sequence). This CDR3 has 14 amino acids. Unmatched junction bases numbered 10, after V lost 7 bases and J lost 7 bases. CDR3 region: CASTRDRGGRTQYF. As DNA, the CDR3 is TGTGCCAGCACTCGAGACAGGGGGGGAAGGACCCAGTACTTC.

The chain joins TRBV19 to TRBJ1-2; 8 bases match TRBD1. The ends lost 7 bases at V and 4 bases at J; junction bases unmatched: 14. This CDR3 spans 16 amino acids. Per the germline V gene, CDR1 is LNHDA and CDR2 is SQIVND (reference sequence). CDR3 nucleotides: TGTGCCAGTACCCTAGGTCGAGGACAGGGTGGCTATGGCTACACCTTC. Encoded protein: CASTLGRGQGGYGYTF. The full variable domain, completed using reference TRBV19 and TRBJ1-2, is DGGITQSPKYLFRKEGQNVTLSCEQNLNHDAMYWYRQDPGQGLRLIYYSQIVNDFQKGDIAEGYSVSREKKESFPLTVTSAQKNPTAFYLCASTLGRGQGGYGYTFGSGTRLTVV.

This clone was seen just once. The chain uses TRBV28 and TRBJ2-1, with 10 bases matching TRBD2. The germline gives CDR1 MDHEN, CDR2 SYDVKM. V shed 11 bases, J shed 6 bases, and the junction held 10 bases outside the gene matches. The CDR3 consists of 14 residues. The CDR3 reads CASWTSGPINEQFF. CDR3 coding DNA: TGTGCCTCATGGACTAGCGGACCGATCAATGAGCAGTTCTTC.

This sequence joins TRBV2 and TRBJ1-6; 9 nucleotides match TRBD1. Germline-derived CDR1 and CDR2 are SNHLY and FYNNEI. V was clipped by 7 bases and J by 8 bases; unmatched bases: 6. The length of the CDR3 is 14 residues. The DNA of the CDR3 is TGTGCCAGCAACCTGGGACAGGGAGATTCACCCCTCCACTTT. It is translated as CASNLGQGDSPLHF.

This chain uses TRBV5-8 with TRBJ1-1; D unresolved. Germline V gene data show CDR1 as SGHTS and CDR2 as YDEGEE. CDR3 length: 14 amino acids. Between the trimmed V and J ends, which lost 3 bases and 8 bases, there was a span of 17 bases. DNA for the CDR3: TGTGCCAGCAGCTCAGTACTAGTGCAGTCGGAAGCTTTCTTT. It encodes CASSSVLVQSEAFF. Variable domain in full (rest from reference TRBV5-8 and TRBJ1-1): EAGVTQSPTHLIKTRGQQATLRCSPISGHTSVYWYQQALGLGLQFLLWYDEGEERNRGNFPPRFSGRQFPNYSSELNVNALELEDSALYLCASSSVLVQSEAFFGQGTRLTVV.

The count of this clone is one. The gene calls are TRBV6-2 or TRBV6-3 and TRBJ2-5; D unclear. This CDR3 has 14 amino acids. Germline CDR1 MNHEY, CDR2 SVGEGT. V was shortened by 1 base and J by 5 bases, with 11 bases between the two germline ends. This chain's CDR3 is CASSYYSVRETQYF. Written as DNA, the CDR3 is TGTGCCAGCAGTTACTACTCGGTCCGGGAGACCCAGTACTTC.

The chain couples TRBV29-1 to TRBJ2-3; 7 nucleotides match TRBD1. Germline V gene data show CDR1 as SQVTM and CDR2 as ANQGSEA. J gave up 6 bases and V 4 bases, and 13 bases lay outside the gene matches. The CDR3 loop spans 15 amino acids. CDR3 region: CSVVPGTAELDTQYF. The CDR3 DNA follows: TGCAGCGTTGTTCCCGGGACAGCAGAGTTGGATACGCAGTATTTT.

The chain has TRBV24-1 and TRBJ2-1; 7 bases align to TRBD1. CDR1 KGHDR and CDR2 SFDVKD come from the germline V gene. Trimming at V came to 9 bases and at J to 8 bases, leaving 9 bases not matched to a gene. The CDR3 is made up of 13 amino acids. The CDR3 region is CATDDRVSDEQFF. For the CDR3, the DNA is TGTGCCACCGATGACAGGGTTAGCGATGAGCAGTTCTTC.